These 2 T cell receptor beta chains were all obtained from the same sample, sequenced in a study of blood T cell repertoires in COVID-19. Data came from immunoSEQ multiplex PCR; TCRdb stores just in-frame clones and leaves some out. Among about 160,000 clones, around 80% were seen once, and the ten largest hold around 15%. Sample: peripheral blood. These receptor sequences come from a human donor with acute or convalescent COVID-19. The donor label of this sample is uncertain.

The chain links TRBV6-1 to TRBJ2-5; 10 bases are shared with TRBD1. Germline V lookup: CDR1 MNHNS, CDR2 SASEGT. Trimming removed 3 bases from V and 5 bases from J; junction bases left unmatched: 3. The CDR3 contains 14 residues. This CDR3 is CASSEGQGRETQYF. The CDR3 nucleotides read TGTGCCAGCAGTGAGGGACAGGGGAGGGAGACCCAGTACTTC.

The chain combines TRBV15 with TRBJ2-5; 11 bases align to TRBD2. The CDR3 totals 16 residues. V shed 6 bases, J shed 5 bases, and the junction held 11 bases outside the gene matches. CDR1 and CDR2 (germline): LNHNV, YYDKDF (reference sequence). Here the CDR3 reads CATRGRTSGGGETQYF. The CDR3 DNA follows: TGTGCCACCAGGGGCCGAACTAGCGGGGGTGGGGAGACCCAGTACTTC.